The text below deals with one TCR beta chain. This clone showed up just a few times. Its antigen remains undetermined. No quality values exist for individual bases; no much larger clone is one base distant. This entry comes from a study of OX40 agonist ivuxolimab in advanced cancers. Describing the broader study: Ivuxolimab, which targeted the costimulatory receptor OX40 (CD134), was an agonistic, fully human IgG2 monoclonal antibody. The dose-escalation cohort was about 83% male with a mean age of about 60 years, ranging from 23 to 79. The purpose of peripheral TCRbeta sequencing was to test whether ivuxolimab changed TCR sequence diversity and led to clonal T-cell expansion. Of the roughly 52 dose-escalation patients, hepatocellular carcinoma was present in about 20, melanoma in approximately 15, renal cell carcinoma in 9 and head and neck cancer in 9. Intravenous ivuxolimab was administered to patients every 2 weeks at six dose levels: 0.01, 0.1, 0.3, 1.5, 3 and 10 mg/kg. The paper covers the monotherapy dose-escalation part of the phase I ivuxolimab trial, which included N of about 50 patients. Partial responses occurred in three dose-escalation patients: two with cutaneous melanoma and one with hepatocellular carcinoma. Patients were allowed to have had prior anti-PD-1, anti-PD-L1 or anti-CTLA-4 therapy, and approximately 40% of the dose-escalation patients had been treated with checkpoint inhibitors.

Patients with a history of autoimmune disease or receiving systemic immunosuppression were excluded from the trial. Peripheral blood for TCR sequencing was collected from all dose cohorts at baseline, on cycle 4 day 1, and on cycle 7 day 1. The samples were drawn from a first-in-human, open-label, multicenter phase I dose-escalation trial of ivuxolimab. Adults with locally advanced or metastatic head and neck squamous cell, hepatocellular, melanoma or renal cell carcinoma were enrolled in the trial. Before TCR sequencing, CD4+ T cells and CD8+ T cells from peripheral blood were sorted into separate populations. Genomic DNA was isolated from the sorted cells so that the TCRbeta CDR3 region could be sequenced. TCRbeta CDR3 regions were sequenced using the immunoSEQ Assay. TCRdb provides this immuneACCESS table in a form limited to in-frame rearrangements. Some clones are lacking; in checked studies, under half of them reflect an unresolved V gene, and why the rest are absent is not known. This sample comprises around 61,000 clones, roughly 84% of them detected only once. In total, the top ten clones hold roughly 0.53% of the sample.

Via the germline V gene, CDR1 is SGHDT and CDR2 YYEEEE. Trimming leaves V shorter by 4 bases and J shorter by 6 bases, with the junction holding 6 bases beyond the gene matches. The CDR3, cysteine through phenylalanine, is 15 amino acids long. Solely the CDR3 DNA is kept, with 45 bases framed from the first base. Beyond this particular receptor, the publication reports: In partial responders in the 0.1-3.0 mg/kg groups, normalized peripheral clonal expansion was found to be among the lowest, especially among CD8+ T cells. On average, CD8+ T cells showed more expanded clones than CD4+ T cells after ivuxolimab. Low levels of normalized T-cell clonal expansion were also shown by some nonresponding patients. Antigen specificity was not determined for the clonally expanded peripheral T cells. Clonal expansion of both CD4+ and CD8+ blood T cells was observed from baseline to week 6 at doses 0.1 to 3.0 mg/kg.

The TCR was taken from an adult with an advanced solid tumor such as melanoma, head and neck, liver or kidney cancer. Recombination linked TRBV5-6 to TRBJ1-5; 11 bases in between match TRBD1. This sample comprised CD4+ or CD8+ T cells sorted from blood, obtained in a trial of the OX40 agonist ivuxolimab. The nucleotides read TGTGCCAGCAGCGGGGGACAGGGGGGTCCTCAGCCCCAGCATTTT. It translates as CASSGGQGGPQPQHF.